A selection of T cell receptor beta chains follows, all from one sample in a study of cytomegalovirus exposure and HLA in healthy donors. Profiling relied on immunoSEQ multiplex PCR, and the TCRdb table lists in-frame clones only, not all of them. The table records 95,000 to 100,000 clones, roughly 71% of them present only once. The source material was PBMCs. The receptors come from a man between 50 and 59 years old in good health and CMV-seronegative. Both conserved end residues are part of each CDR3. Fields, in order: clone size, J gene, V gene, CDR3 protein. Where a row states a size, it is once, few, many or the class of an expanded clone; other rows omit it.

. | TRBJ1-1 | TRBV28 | CASLRRNTEAFF
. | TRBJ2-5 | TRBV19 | CASSTTAGGKETQYF
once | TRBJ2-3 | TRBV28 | CASKKGHNTDTQYF
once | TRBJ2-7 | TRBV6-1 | CASSRWQGSYEQYF
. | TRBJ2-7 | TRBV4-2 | CASSLYMGGRNEQYF
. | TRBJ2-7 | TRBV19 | CASRGVSYEQYF
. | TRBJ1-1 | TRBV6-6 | CASSDGQVMSTEAFF
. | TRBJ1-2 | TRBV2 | CASNIDRGNYGYTF
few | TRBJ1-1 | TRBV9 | CASSGGPSGTEAFF
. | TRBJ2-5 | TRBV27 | CASSPRTARGETQYF
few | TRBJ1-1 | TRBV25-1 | CASSDDGDSLNTEAFF
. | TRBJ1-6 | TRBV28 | CASTLGRGNSPLHF
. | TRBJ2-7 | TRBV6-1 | CASSGQGYEQYF
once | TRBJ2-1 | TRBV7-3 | CASSPTPVNEQFF
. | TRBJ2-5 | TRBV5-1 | CASSLETSGALQETQYF
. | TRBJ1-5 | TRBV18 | CASSSDSLNQPQHF
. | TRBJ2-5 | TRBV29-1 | CSFQEGAVYQETQYF
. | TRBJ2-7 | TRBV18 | CASSPWSENGEQYF
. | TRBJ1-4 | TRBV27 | CASSLTGFEKLFF
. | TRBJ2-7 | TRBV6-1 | CASKRGTHEQYF
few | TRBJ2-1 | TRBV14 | CASSQGLSNEQFF
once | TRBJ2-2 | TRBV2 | CASSLTVNTGELFF
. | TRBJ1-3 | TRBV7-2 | CASSLSGTGAGNTIYF
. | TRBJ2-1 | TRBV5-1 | CASRTGDNNEQFF
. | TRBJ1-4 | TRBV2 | CASSADRGLEKLFF
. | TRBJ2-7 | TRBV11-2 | CASSLDVGVREQYF
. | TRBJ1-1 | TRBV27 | CASTPVTGGGTEAFF
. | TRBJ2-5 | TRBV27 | CASNRGLGETQYF
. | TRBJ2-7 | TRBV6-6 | CASSYSGTGFPYEQYF
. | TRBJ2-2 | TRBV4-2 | CASRGTGGVTGELFF
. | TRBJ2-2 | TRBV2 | CASSEVGTPARAGELFF
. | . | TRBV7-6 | CASSFDRGYEQYF
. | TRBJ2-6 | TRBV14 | CASSSPRFDTRGSGANVLTF
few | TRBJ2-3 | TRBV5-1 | CASSSKRGPTDTQYF
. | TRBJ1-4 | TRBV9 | CASSRGGDNEKLFF
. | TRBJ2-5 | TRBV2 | CASSEALRKTQYF
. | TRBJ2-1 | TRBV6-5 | CASSYVVSSSYNEQFF
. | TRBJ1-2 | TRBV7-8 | CASSSSPRNYGYTF
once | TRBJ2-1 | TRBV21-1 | CASSKRLARNEQFF
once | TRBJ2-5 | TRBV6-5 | CASRTPGLPLGTQYF
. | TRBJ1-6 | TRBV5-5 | CASSEGQGSSPLHF
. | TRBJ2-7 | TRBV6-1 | CASSGGTGRSYEQYF
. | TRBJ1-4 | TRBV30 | CAWSESSDEKLFF
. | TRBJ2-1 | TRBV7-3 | CSSSLAPSVAINEQFF
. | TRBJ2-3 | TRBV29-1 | CSIARVTDTQYF
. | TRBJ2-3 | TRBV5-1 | CASSLAGFTDTQYF
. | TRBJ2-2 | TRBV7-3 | CASSLDPQGPNTGELFF
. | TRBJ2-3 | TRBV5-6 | CASSFKAGARADTQYF
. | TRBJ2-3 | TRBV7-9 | CASSLGGAGATDTQYF
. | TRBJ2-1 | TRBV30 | CAWSTKRGQIRVNEQFF
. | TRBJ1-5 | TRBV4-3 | CASSQVVGRDQHF
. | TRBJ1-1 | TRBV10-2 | CASRGTENTEAFF
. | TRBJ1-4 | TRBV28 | CASSSGGREGEKLFF
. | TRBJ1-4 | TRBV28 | CASSSYSPGNEKLFF
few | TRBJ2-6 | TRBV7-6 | CASSSKLAGVFTGANVLTF